Listed here are 16 T cell receptor beta chains from one sample, sequenced in a study of blood T cell repertoires in COVID-19. The repertoire was sequenced with immunoSEQ multiplex PCR; TCRdb's copy has only in-frame clones and lacks some. Among over 150,000 clones listed, approximately 83% were seen once. The sequencing input was PBMCs or T cells enriched from blood (not recorded which). The receptors were gathered from a man between 40 and 49 years old who had recovered from COVID-19.

The V gene is TRBV15, the J gene TRBJ1-5; 11 positions match TRBD1. V gave up 1 base and J gave up 1 base; unmatched junction bases: 12. The CDR3 loop spans 20 amino acids. CDR1 and CDR2 from the germline V gene are LNHNV and YYDKDF (reference sequence). The CDR3 coding sequence is TGTGCCACCAGCAGAGGTTGGGGCGGACAGGGGGCTTTGAGCAATCAGCCCCAGCATTTT. It translates to CATSRGWGGQGALSNQPQHF.

V and J are TRBV3-1 (or the pseudogene TRBV3-2) and TRBJ1-5; the D gene is possibly TRBD1 (6 bases). The V gene's germline CDR1 is LGHDT and CDR2 YNNKEL (reference sequence). Trimming removed 4 bases at V and 3 bases at J, with 13 bases between. The CDR3 has 15 residues. The CDR3 sequence: CASSPYDRFNQPQHF. The CDR3 DNA reads TGTGCCAGCAGCCCGTATGACAGGTTCAATCAGCCCCAGCATTTT.

Only one count was recorded for this clone. The CDR3 region has the DNA TGTGCCAGCTCACCCCAGGGTTATAGCAATCAGCCCCAGCATTTT. Encoded protein: CASSPQGYSNQPQHF. This sequence joins TRBV18 and TRBJ1-5; possibly TRBD1 for D (5 bases). Per germline, CDR1 KGHSH and CDR2 LQKENI. CDR3 length: 15 residues. The V end lost 3 bases, the J end lost 0 bases, and 9 bases lay between the germline ends.

The chain employs TRBV4-2 and TRBJ1-2; 10 nucleotides agree with TRBD1. There are 18 residues in the CDR3. Germline V CDR1 and CDR2: LGHNA, YNFKEQ. Germline trimming cut 0 bases from V and 3 bases from J; bases unmatched to any gene: 10. Here the CDR3 reads CASSQESSGQGKDYGYTF. CDR3 DNA sequence: TGTGCCAGCAGCCAAGAATCCTCGGGACAGGGGAAAGACTATGGCTACACCTTC.

The gene calls are TRBV6-5 and TRBJ1-1; D possibly corresponds to TRBD1 (6 bases). From germline, CDR1 is MNHEY and CDR2 SVGAGI. The V end was cut by 0 bases, the J end by 4 bases, with 15 bases between. There are 16 residues in the CDR3. The CDR3 region has the DNA TGTGCCAGCAGTTACTCTGGTTTAGGGGGGGGCACTGAAGCTTTCTTT. The encoded protein is CASSYSGLGGGTEAFF.

This clone showed up just once. The chain joins TRBV5-1 to TRBJ2-3, with 7 bases fitting TRBD1. Germline lookup yields CDR1 SGHRS and CDR2 YFSETQ. The CDR3 runs 14 residues. The V gene end was trimmed by 6 bases and the J gene end by 4 bases; junction bases not matched to a gene: 8. The CDR3 nucleotides are TGCGCCAGCACTCAGGGGGTGAGGGCAGATACGCAGTATTTT. This translates into CASTQGVRADTQYF.

The CDR3 here is CASSVDSKNTEAFF. The CDR3 DNA is TGTGCCAGCAGCGTCGACAGCAAGAACACTGAAGCTTTCTTT. The genes are TRBV9 and TRBJ1-1; D may be TRBD1 (5 bases). The CDR3 consists of 14 residues. Germline lookup yields CDR1 SGDLS and CDR2 YYNGEE. Trimming left V 2 bases short and J 1 base short, with 9 bases between.

V usage is TRBV4-3 and J usage is TRBJ2-4, with unresolved D. Germline V CDR1 and CDR2: LGHNA, YSLEER. With 3 bases removed from V and 0 bases from J, the gap between germline ends came to 6 bases. There are 14 residues in the CDR3. Here the CDR3 reads CASSQEIAKNIQYF. CDR3 nucleotide sequence: TGCGCCAGCAGCCAGGAGATAGCCAAAAACATTCAGTACTTC.

This clone was seen more than once but under ten times. The chain combines TRBV6-5 with TRBJ1-1; no reliable D call. V was clipped by 0 bases and J by 5 bases, with 10 bases between them. The V gene's germline CDR1 is MNHEY and CDR2 SVGAGI. This CDR3 spans 14 amino acids. CDR3 residues: CASSYSSGLTEAFF. CDR3 sequence (DNA): TGTGCCAGCAGTTACTCGAGTGGTCTAACTGAAGCTTTCTTT.

This chain connects TRBV24-1 to TRBJ1-2; 9 nucleotides agree with TRBD1. The CDR3 is 13 residues long. Germline V gene data show CDR1 as KGHDR and CDR2 as SFDVKD. Germline trimming cut 6 bases from V and 7 bases from J; bases unmatched to any gene: 5. In DNA, the CDR3 is TGTGCCACCAGTACCGGGACAGGGCTTGGCTACACCTTC. This sequence encodes CATSTGTGLGYTF.

This clone was recorded a few times. The chain employs TRBV7-9 and TRBJ1-3; 8 bases are a match to TRBD1. Germline assignment: CDR1 SEHNR and CDR2 FQNEAQ (reference sequence). The CDR3 covers 13 residues. Trimming cost V 5 bases and J 7 bases; bases outside gene matches: 4. The DNA of the CDR3 is TGTGCCAGCAGCCCACGACAGGGGAACACCATATATTTT. It is translated as CASSPRQGNTIYF.

The chain links TRBV3-1 (or the pseudogene TRBV3-2) to TRBJ1-3; D possibly corresponds to TRBD1 (6 bases). The V end lost 4 bases, the J end lost 0 bases, and 16 bases lay between the germline ends. Looked up from germline, CDR1 is LGHDT and CDR2 is YNNKEL (reference sequence). This CDR3 is built from 17 residues. The CDR3 sequence is CASSRPGQSRSGNTIYF. The CDR3 DNA reads TGTGCCAGCAGCCGACCCGGACAGAGCCGCTCTGGAAACACCATATATTTT.

The chain combines TRBV7-9 with TRBJ2-7; the match to TRBD1 covers 11 bases. J gave up 1 base and V 5 bases, and 7 bases lay outside the gene matches. CDR1 is SEHNR, CDR2 FQNEAQ, per germline (reference sequence). The CDR3 consists of 16 residues. CDR3 protein: CASSLMGTGGSYEQYF. The DNA for the CDR3 is TGTGCCAGCAGCCTGATGGGGACAGGGGGTTCCTACGAGCAGTACTTC.

This rearrangement joins TRBV7-9 to TRBJ1-2; 7 nucleotides agree with TRBD1. The J segment lost 8 bases and the V segment lost 3 bases, leaving 9 bases of the junction unmatched. CDR1 and CDR2 from the germline V gene are SEHNR and FQNEAQ (reference sequence). The CDR3 totals 14 residues. The CDR3 here is CASSFMTGTAGYTF. The DNA for the CDR3 is TGTGCCAGCAGCTTCATGACAGGGACCGCGGGCTACACCTTC.

The genes are TRBV30 and TRBJ1-2; D is uncertain. Trimming pared 2 bases from V and 8 bases from J, leaving 12 bases between. The germline gives CDR1 GTSNPN, CDR2 SVGIG (reference sequence). This CDR3 has 12 residues. This CDR3 is CAWSLIVVGYTF. The CDR3 DNA sequence: TGTGCCTGGAGTTTAATAGTGGTGGGCTACACCTTC.

This clone was recorded only once. This chain links TRBV18 with TRBJ1-2, with 10 bases lining up with TRBD1. V lost 2 bases, J lost 8 bases, and 2 bases stayed unmatched. The length of the CDR3 is 13 residues. Germline CDR1 and CDR2: KGHSH and LQKENI. CDR3 region: CASSPDRGQGYTF. CDR3 nucleotides: TGTGCCAGCTCACCAGACAGGGGGCAGGGCTACACCTTC. The full variable domain, in which reference TRBV18 and TRBJ1-2 provide the parts outside the CDR3, is NAGVMQNPRHLVRRRGQEARLRCSPMKGHSHVYWYRQLPEEGLKFMVYLQKENIIDESGMPKERFSAEFPKEGPSILRIQQVVRGDSAAYFCASSPDRGQGYTFGSGTRLTVV.